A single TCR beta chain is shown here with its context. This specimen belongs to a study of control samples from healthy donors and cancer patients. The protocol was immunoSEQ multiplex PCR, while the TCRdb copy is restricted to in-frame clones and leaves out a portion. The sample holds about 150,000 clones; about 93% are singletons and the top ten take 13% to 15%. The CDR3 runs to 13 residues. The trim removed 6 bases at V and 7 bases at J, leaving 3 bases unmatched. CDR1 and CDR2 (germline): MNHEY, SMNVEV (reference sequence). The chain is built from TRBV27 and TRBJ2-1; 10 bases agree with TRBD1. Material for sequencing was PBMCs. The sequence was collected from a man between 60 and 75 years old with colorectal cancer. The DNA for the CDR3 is TGTGCCAGCAGGCGACAGGGGGCAAATGAGCAGTTCTTC. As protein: CASRRQGANEQFF.